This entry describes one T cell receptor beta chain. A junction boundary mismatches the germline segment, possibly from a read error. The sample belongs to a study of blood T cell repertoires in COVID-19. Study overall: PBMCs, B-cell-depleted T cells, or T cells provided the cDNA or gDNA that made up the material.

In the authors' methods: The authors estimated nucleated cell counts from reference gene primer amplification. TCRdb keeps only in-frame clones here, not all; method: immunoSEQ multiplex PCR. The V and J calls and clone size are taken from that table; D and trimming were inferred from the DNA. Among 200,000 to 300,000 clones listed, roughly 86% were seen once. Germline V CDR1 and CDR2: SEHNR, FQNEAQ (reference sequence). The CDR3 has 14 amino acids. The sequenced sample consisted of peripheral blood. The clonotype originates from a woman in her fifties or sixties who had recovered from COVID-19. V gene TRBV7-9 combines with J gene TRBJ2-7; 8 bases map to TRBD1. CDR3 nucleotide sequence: TGTGTCAGCAGCCCAACGGACAGGGCCTACGAGCAGTACTTC. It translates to CVSSPTDRAYEQYF.